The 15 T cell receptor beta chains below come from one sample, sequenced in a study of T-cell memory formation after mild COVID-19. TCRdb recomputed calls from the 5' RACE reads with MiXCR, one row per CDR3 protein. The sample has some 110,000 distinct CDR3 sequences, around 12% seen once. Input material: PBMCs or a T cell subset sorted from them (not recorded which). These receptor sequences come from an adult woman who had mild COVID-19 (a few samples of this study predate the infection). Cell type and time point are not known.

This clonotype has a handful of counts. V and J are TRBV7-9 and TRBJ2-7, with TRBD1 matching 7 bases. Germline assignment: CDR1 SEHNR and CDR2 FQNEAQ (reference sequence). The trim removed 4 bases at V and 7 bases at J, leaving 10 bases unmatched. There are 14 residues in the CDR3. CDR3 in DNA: TGTGCCAGCAGCTGGCCGGGACAGCCACGGGAGCAGTACTTC. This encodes CASSWPGQPREQYF.

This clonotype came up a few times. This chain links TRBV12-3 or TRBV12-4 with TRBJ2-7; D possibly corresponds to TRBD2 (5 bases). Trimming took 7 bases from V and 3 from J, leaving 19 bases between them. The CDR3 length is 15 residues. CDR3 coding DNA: TGTGCCAGCAAAGGACCGGGCCCCGCGGGCTACGAGCAGTACTTC. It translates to CASKGPGPAGYEQYF.

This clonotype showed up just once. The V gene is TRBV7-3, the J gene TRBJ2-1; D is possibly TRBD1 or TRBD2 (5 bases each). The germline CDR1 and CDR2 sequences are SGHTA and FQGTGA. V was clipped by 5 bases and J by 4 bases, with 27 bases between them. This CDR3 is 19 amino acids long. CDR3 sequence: CASSNLPRPGTENYNEQFF. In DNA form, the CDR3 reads TGTGCCAGCAGCAATTTGCCCCGACCCGGGACGGAGAATTACAATGAGCAGTTCTTC.

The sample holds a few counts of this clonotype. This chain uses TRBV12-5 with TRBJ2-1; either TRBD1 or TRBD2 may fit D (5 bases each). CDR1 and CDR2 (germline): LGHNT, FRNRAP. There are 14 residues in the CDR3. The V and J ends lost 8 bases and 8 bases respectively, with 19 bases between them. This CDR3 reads CASRLPWGCHEQFF. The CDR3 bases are TGTGCTAGTAGACTCCCGTGGGGGTGCCATGAGCAGTTCTTC.

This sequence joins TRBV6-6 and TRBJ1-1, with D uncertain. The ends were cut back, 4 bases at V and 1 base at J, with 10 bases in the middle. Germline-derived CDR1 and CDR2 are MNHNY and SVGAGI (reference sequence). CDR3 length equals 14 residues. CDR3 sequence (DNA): TGTGCCAGCAGTTCCGTTACGTCGAACACTGAAGCTTTCTTT. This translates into CASSSVTSNTEAFF.

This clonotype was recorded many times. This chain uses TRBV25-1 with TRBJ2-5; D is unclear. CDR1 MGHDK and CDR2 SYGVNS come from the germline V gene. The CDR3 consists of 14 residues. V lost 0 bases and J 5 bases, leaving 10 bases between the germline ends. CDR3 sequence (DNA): TGTGCCAGCAGTGAATATAGCCTGACGGAGACCCAGTACTTC. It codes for CASSEYSLTETQYF.

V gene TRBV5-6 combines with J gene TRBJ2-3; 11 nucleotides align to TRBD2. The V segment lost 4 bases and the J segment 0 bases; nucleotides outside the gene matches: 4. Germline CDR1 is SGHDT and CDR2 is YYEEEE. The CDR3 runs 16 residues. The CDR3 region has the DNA TGTGCCAGCAGCCTACTAGCGGGGGAGAGCACAGATACGCAGTATTTT. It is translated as CASSLLAGESTDTQYF.

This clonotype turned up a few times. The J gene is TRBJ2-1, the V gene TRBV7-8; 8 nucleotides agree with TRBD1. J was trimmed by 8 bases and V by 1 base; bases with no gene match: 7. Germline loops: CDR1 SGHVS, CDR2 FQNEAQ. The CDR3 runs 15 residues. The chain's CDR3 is CASSLVAGGNDEQFF. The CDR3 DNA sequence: TGTGCCAGCAGCTTAGTGGCAGGGGGCAACGATGAGCAGTTCTTC.

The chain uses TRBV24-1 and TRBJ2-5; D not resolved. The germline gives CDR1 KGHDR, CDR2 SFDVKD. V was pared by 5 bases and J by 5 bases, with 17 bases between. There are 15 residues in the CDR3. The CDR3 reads CATSALDPSGETQYF. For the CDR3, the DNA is TGTGCCACCAGTGCCCTGGATCCCTCGGGCGAGACCCAGTACTTC.

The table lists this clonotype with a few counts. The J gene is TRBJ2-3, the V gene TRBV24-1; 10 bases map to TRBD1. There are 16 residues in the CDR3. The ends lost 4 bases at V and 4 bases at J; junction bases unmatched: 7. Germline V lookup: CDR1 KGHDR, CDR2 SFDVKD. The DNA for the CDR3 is TGTGCCACCAGTGAGCGGACAGGGGGATTGGCAGATACGCAGTATTTT. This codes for CATSERTGGLADTQYF.

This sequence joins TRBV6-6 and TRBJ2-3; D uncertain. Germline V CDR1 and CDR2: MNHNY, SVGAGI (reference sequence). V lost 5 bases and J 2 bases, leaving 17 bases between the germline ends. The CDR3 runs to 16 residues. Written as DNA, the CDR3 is TGTGCCAGCAGTCCGCTGGCGGCAGATATCACAGATACGCAGTATTTT. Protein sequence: CASSPLAADITDTQYF.

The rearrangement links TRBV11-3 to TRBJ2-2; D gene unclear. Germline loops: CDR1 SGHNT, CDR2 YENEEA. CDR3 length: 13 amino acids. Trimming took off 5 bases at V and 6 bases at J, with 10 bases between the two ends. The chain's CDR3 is CASSDLPSGELFF. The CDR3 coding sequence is TGTGCCAGCAGCGATCTCCCATCCGGGGAGCTGTTTTTT.

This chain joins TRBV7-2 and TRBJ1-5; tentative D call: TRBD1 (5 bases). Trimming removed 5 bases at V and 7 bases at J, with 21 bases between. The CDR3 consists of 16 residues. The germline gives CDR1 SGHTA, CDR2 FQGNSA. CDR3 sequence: CASSPPGPLTIQPQHF. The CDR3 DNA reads TGTGCCAGCAGCCCTCCGGGACCCCTAACTATACAGCCCCAGCATTTT.

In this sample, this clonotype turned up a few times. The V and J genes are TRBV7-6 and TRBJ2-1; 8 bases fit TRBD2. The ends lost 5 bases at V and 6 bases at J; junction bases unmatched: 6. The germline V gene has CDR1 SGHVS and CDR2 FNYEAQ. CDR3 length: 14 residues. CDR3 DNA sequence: TGTGCCAGCAGCCCCTGGACTAGCCCCAATGAGCAGTTCTTC. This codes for CASSPWTSPNEQFF.

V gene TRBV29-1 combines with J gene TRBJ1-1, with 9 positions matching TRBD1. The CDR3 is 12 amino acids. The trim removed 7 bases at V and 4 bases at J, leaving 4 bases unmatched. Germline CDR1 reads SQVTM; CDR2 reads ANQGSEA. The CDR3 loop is CSARTGATEAFF. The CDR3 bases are TGCAGCGCGAGGACAGGGGCCACTGAAGCTTTCTTT.